One and the same sample provided the 6 T cell receptor beta chains below, sequenced in a study of control samples from healthy donors and cancer patients. Libraries were prepared by immunoSEQ multiplex PCR; TCRdb keeps only in-frame clonotypes and omits some of them. Of about 92,000 clones detected, almost 85% appear once; the ten largest clones hold around 10%. The sequenced sample was blood. The receptors stem from a woman aged 55-69 years in good health.

The CDR3: CASSEQGYYGYTF. The CDR3 bases are TGTGCCAGCAGTGAACAGGGATACTATGGCTACACCTTC. This chain connects TRBV12-3 or TRBV12-4 to TRBJ1-2, with a possible D match to TRBD1 (6 bases). V was cut by 5 bases and J by 3 bases, with 10 bases left in between. The length of the CDR3 is 13 residues.

This clone was observed once. This chain joins TRBV19 and TRBJ1-4; no clear D gene. Trimming shortened V by 5 bases and J by 0 bases, and 4 bases separated the two germline ends. This CDR3 comprises 13 residues. The germline CDR1 and CDR2 sequences are LNHDA and SQIVND (reference sequence). Here the CDR3 reads CASSEATNEKLFF. The CDR3 DNA is TGTGCCAGTAGTGAGGCAACTAATGAAAAACTGTTTTTT.

This sequence joins TRBV4-3 and TRBJ1-4; 10 nucleotides match TRBD1. The CDR3 loop spans 18 amino acids. V gave up 0 bases and J gave up 7 bases; unmatched junction bases: 11. CDR1 is LGHNA and CDR2 is YSLEER in the germline V gene. CDR3 bases: TGCGCCAGCAGCCAAGAGGGACAGGGGCATCTTGAGGGTGAAAAACTGTTTTTT. Its protein is CASSQEGQGHLEGEKLFF.

This clone occurred a few times. The chain has TRBV15 and TRBJ2-7; TRBD1 matches at 7 bases. This CDR3 is 17 amino acids long. The junction had 19 bases not matched to a gene; V was cut back by 2 bases and J by 9 bases. The germline V gene encodes CDR1 LNHNV and CDR2 YYDKDF (reference sequence). The CDR3 region is CATSRPSLRDRLMRQYF. The CDR3, as DNA: TGTGCCACCAGCAGACCAAGCCTCCGGGACAGACTAATGCGGCAGTACTTC.

This clone was recorded a few times. This rearrangement joins TRBV7-9 to TRBJ1-3, with D hard to call. This CDR3 contains 15 residues. CDR1 SEHNR and CDR2 FQNEAQ come from the germline V gene (reference sequence). The ends were cut back, 5 bases at V and 1 base at J, with 12 bases in the middle. The CDR3 nucleotides are TGTGCCAGCAGCCCAAGTCTCGGTTCTGGAAACACCATATATTTT. Translating it yields CASSPSLGSGNTIYF.

The genes are TRBV3-1 (or the pseudogene TRBV3-2) and TRBJ1-1, with 7 positions matching TRBD1. CDR1 is LGHDT and CDR2 is YNNKEL in the germline V gene (reference sequence). The trim removed 3 bases at V and 0 bases at J, leaving 7 bases unmatched. The CDR3 totals 16 residues. CDR3 loop: CASSHTGTVMNTEAFF. The CDR3, as DNA: TGTGCCAGCAGCCACACCGGGACAGTTATGAACACTGAAGCTTTCTTT.